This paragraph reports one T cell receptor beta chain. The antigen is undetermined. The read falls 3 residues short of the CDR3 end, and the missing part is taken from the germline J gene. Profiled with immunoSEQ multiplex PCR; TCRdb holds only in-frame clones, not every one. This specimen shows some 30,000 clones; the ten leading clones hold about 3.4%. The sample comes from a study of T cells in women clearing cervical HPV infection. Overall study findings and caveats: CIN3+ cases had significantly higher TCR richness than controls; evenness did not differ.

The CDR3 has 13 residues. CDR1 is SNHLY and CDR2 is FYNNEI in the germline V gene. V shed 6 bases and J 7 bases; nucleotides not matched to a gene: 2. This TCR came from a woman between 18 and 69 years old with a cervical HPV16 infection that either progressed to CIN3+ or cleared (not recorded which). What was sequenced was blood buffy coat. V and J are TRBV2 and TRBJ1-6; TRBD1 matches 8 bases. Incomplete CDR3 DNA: TGTGCCAGCAGGAGGACAGGGAATTCACCC. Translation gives CASRRTGNSP. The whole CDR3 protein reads CASRRTGNSPLHF.